This T cell receptor (beta chain) was profiled in a study of blood T cells in healthy people across ages. Study conclusions and caveats: The recorded TCR beta diversity per million T cells decreased in a roughly linear manner with age.

This CDR3 region has 15 residues. V shed 6 bases and J 8 bases; nucleotides not matched to a gene: 10. This clonotype has more than one count but fewer than ten. What it recognizes is unknown. Per sample, no less than 5 micrograms of total RNA were extracted. Primed by a sample-barcoded 5' primer and a J-beta primer mix, a second PCR proceeded for about 7 to 11 cycles. Every individual sample yielded 3 million or more paired-end reads (each containing CDR3). TCRdb re-derived calls from the 5' RACE reads in MiXCR, one entry per CDR3 protein. The data contain 800,000 to 1,000,000 distinct CDR3 sequences, around 48% of them singletons.

The V call is TRBV12-3 or TRBV12-4, the J call TRBJ1-4; 9 nucleotides align to TRBD1. Sequencing was done on a sample of blood. This clonotype was sampled from a man aged 25 to 40 in good health. The CDR3 DNA is TGTGCCAGCAGAAAACGGGGACAGGGAACGGAAAAACTGTTTTTT. Encoded protein: CASRKRGQGTEKLFF.